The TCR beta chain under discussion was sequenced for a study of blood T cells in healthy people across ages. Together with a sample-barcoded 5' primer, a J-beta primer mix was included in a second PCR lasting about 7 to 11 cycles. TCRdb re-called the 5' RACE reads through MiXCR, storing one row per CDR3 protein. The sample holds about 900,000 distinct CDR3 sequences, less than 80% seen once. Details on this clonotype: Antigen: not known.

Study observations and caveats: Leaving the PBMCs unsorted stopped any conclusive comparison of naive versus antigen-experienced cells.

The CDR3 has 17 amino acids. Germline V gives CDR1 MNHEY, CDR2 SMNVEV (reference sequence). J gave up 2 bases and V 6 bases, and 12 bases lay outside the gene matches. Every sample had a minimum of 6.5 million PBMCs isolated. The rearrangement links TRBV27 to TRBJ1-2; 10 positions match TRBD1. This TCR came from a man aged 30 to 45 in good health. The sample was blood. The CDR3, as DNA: TGTGCCAGCAGACGGACGCTTCCGGGACAGGGGAACTATGGCTACACCTTC. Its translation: CASRRTLPGQGNYGYTF.